What follows are 22 T cell receptor beta chains derived from one specimen sequenced in a study of blood T cell repertoires in COVID-19. Assay: immunoSEQ multiplex PCR; the TCRdb copy retains only in-frame clones and omits some. The sample consists of hundreds of thousands of clones, 70% to 90% of them appearing once. The sequenced sample consisted of PBMCs or T cells enriched from blood (not recorded which). Every receptor here comes from a man aged 40-49 years who had recovered from COVID-19.

The rearrangement links TRBV6-2 or TRBV6-3 to TRBJ2-5; D is unclear. The CDR3 has 12 amino acids. CDR1 and CDR2 (germline): MNHEY, SVGEGT. V lost 2 bases to trimming and J lost 5 bases, with 6 bases between them. In DNA form, the CDR3 reads TGTGCCAGCAGTTACCCCCGGGAGACCCAGTACTTC. It translates to CASSYPRETQYF.

The rearrangement links TRBV28 to TRBJ2-7; the D gene is possibly TRBD2 (6 bases). Trimming removed 8 bases from V and 5 bases from J, with 19 bases in between. The CDR3 is made up of 14 amino acids. Germline CDR1 is MDHEN and CDR2 is SYDVKM. Here the CDR3 reads CASAVGGRRDEQYF. In DNA, the CDR3 is TGTGCCAGCGCGGTTGGTGGGAGGAGGGACGAGCAGTACTTC.

This clone came up a few times. The chain combines TRBV12-3 or TRBV12-4 with TRBJ1-6; D not certain. The CDR3 extends over 13 amino acids. Between the trimmed V and J ends, which lost 2 bases and 5 bases, there was a span of 4 bases. CDR3 sequence (DNA): TGTGCCAGCAGTTTACTAGATAATTCACCCCTCCACTTT. Protein product: CASSLLDNSPLHF.

This clone turned up a few times. The V call is TRBV18, the J call TRBJ2-5; perhaps TRBD1 as D (6 bases). This CDR3 contains 12 residues. The V end was cut by 8 bases, the J end by 3 bases, with 10 bases between. Germline loops: CDR1 KGHSH, CDR2 LQKENI. CDR3 DNA: TGTGCCAGCGCACAGGGAGAAGAGACCCAGTACTTC. This encodes CASAQGEETQYF. Using reference TRBV18 and TRBJ2-5 for the parts outside the CDR3, the full variable domain is NAGVMQNPRHLVRRRGQEARLRCSPMKGHSHVYWYRQLPEEGLKFMVYLQKENIIDESGMPKERFSAEFPKEGPSILRIQQVVRGDSAAYFCASAQGEETQYFGPGTRLLVL.

The chain employs TRBV19 and TRBJ1-1; TRBD1 matches at 11 bases. CDR1 and CDR2 from the germline V gene are LNHDA and SQIVND (reference sequence). With V trimmed by 5 bases and J by 3 bases, 11 bases remained unmatched. This CDR3 has 17 residues. This CDR3 is CASSLGQGAARDTEAFF. In nucleotides, the CDR3 is TGTGCCAGTAGTCTCGGACAGGGGGCGGCCCGTGACACTGAAGCTTTCTTT.

V usage is TRBV19 and J usage is TRBJ1-5; the D is unclear. CDR3 length: 15 amino acids. The germline CDR1 and CDR2 sequences are LNHDA and SQIVND (reference sequence). V was pared by 0 bases and J by 4 bases, with 10 bases between. CDR3 residues: CASSIERNGNQPQHF. The CDR3 DNA reads TGTGCCAGTAGTATAGAGAGGAACGGGAATCAGCCCCAGCATTTT.

The CDR3 sequence is CASSLAQTGGNGYTF. As DNA, the CDR3 is TGTGCCAGCAGCTTAGCGCAGACAGGGGGAAATGGCTACACCTTC. The chain links TRBV7-9 to TRBJ1-2; TRBD1 agrees at 9 bases. The CDR3 totals 15 residues. Per the germline V gene, CDR1 is SEHNR and CDR2 is FQNEAQ (reference sequence). With V trimmed by 0 bases and J by 6 bases, 5 bases remained unmatched.

CDR3 nucleotides: TGTGCCAGCAGCAATGTAGGGGGGGAGCCCCAGCATTTT. Amino acid sequence: CASSNVGGEPQHF. The rearrangement joins TRBV7-2 to TRBJ1-5; the D gene is possibly TRBD1 (6 bases). V was trimmed by 5 bases and J by 8 bases, leaving 13 bases between them. The germline gives CDR1 SGHTA, CDR2 FQGNSA. This CDR3 has 13 amino acids.

The sample holds a few counts of this clone. The chain couples TRBV2 to TRBJ2-7; D perhaps matches TRBD1 (5 bases). Germline CDR1 and CDR2: SNHLY and FYNNEI. This CDR3 comprises 11 residues. The germline V and J ends were trimmed by 4 bases and 6 bases, with 7 bases remaining between them. The CDR3 protein is CASSAGLEQYF. The CDR3 nucleotides read TGTGCCAGCAGTGCAGGGCTCGAGCAGTACTTC.

V usage is TRBV19 and J usage is TRBJ1-4; TRBD1 might be the D (5 bases). Trimming removed 8 bases at V and 3 bases at J, with 10 bases between. The CDR3 totals 13 residues. Germline lookup yields CDR1 LNHDA and CDR2 SQIVND (reference sequence). The CDR3 coding sequence is TGTGCCAGTCAGGGTCAGGCTAATGAAAAACTGTTTTTT. Encoded protein: CASQGQANEKLFF.

The sample holds a few counts of this clone. The gene calls are TRBV28 and TRBJ1-2; TRBD1 might be the D (6 bases). CDR3 size: 14 residues. From germline, CDR1 is MDHEN and CDR2 SYDVKM. Deletions cut 6 bases from V and 8 bases from J, with 19 bases between. CDR3 region: CASSYQQGSGGYTF. The CDR3 DNA reads as TGTGCCAGCAGCTATCAACAGGGTAGCGGGGGCTACACCTTC.

V usage is TRBV29-1 and J usage is TRBJ2-1, with 13 bases that match TRBD2. The CDR3 contains 17 residues. Germline V gene data show CDR1 as SQVTM and CDR2 as ANQGSEA. With V trimmed by 1 base and J by 3 bases, 6 bases remained unmatched. For the CDR3, the DNA is TGCAGCGTTGAAGGTGGCGGGACTAGCGGGATCTACAATGAGCAGTTCTTC. Translating gives CSVEGGGTSGIYNEQFF.

The chain employs TRBV7-2 and TRBJ2-2, with a tentative D call TRBD2 (5 bases). With 3 bases removed from V and 6 bases from J, the gap between germline ends came to 8 bases. Germline V gene lookup returns CDR1 SGHTA and CDR2 FQGNSA. The CDR3 spans 13 residues. CDR3 sequence reads: CASSFEGSGELFF. Written as DNA, the CDR3 is TGTGCCAGCAGCTTTGAGGGATCCGGGGAGCTGTTTTTT. Full variable domain (rest looked up from reference TRBV7-2 and TRBJ2-2): GAGVSQSPSNKVTEKGKDVELRCDPISGHTALYWYRQSLGQGLEFLIYFQGNSAPDKSGLPSDRFSAERTGGSVSTLTIQRTQQEDSAVYLCASSFEGSGELFFGEGSRLTVL.

The rearrangement joins TRBV18 to TRBJ1-2; D is uncertain. Per the germline V gene, CDR1 is KGHSH and CDR2 is LQKENI. The CDR3 contains 11 residues. The V end was cut by 2 bases, the J end by 7 bases, with 5 bases between. The CDR3 protein is CASSPSSGYTF. The CDR3 coding sequence is TGTGCCAGCTCACCAAGCTCTGGCTACACCTTC.

The chain has TRBV6-1 and TRBJ2-6; 7 bases line up with TRBD1. The V and J ends lost 3 bases and 11 bases, in that order; junction bases with no gene match: 10. The CDR3 spans 15 residues. Germline values: CDR1 MNHNS, CDR2 SASEGT. In DNA, the CDR3 is TGTGCCAGCAGTGATGCTTCCGCGACAGGGTACGTCCTGACTTTC. This codes for CASSDASATGYVLTF.

This clone was seen just once. V gene TRBV5-5 combines with J gene TRBJ2-1, with 11 positions matching TRBD1. The CDR3 extends over 16 amino acids. After removal of 2 bases from V and 7 bases from J, the junction contained 8 bases not matched to a gene. CDR1 and CDR2 (germline): SGHKS, YYEKEE (reference sequence). CDR3 residues: CASSFYGTGGNNEQFF. The CDR3 region has the DNA TGTGCCAGCAGCTTTTATGGGACAGGGGGGAATAATGAGCAGTTCTTC. Full variable domain (missing parts from reference TRBV5-5 and TRBJ2-1): DAGVTQSPTHLIKTRGQQVTLRCSPISGHKSVSWYQQVLGQGPQFIFQYYEKEERGRGNFPDRFSARQFPNYSSELNVNALLLGDSALYLCASSFYGTGGNNEQFFGPGTRLTVL.

This clone appeared a single time. V usage is TRBV5-5 and J usage is TRBJ2-5, with D perhaps TRBD1 (5 bases). CDR3 length: 14 residues. The germline V and J ends were trimmed by 0 bases and 2 bases, with 8 bases remaining between them. CDR1 SGHKS and CDR2 YYEKEE come from the germline V gene (reference sequence). The CDR3 loop reads CASSLGTPQETQYF. The CDR3 coding sequence is TGTGCCAGCAGCTTGGGGACACCGCAAGAGACCCAGTACTTC.

This clone was observed a few times. The chain has TRBV4-1 and TRBJ2-4; 7 bases fit TRBD1. Germline CDR1 is MGHRA and CDR2 is YSYEKL. There are 16 residues in the CDR3. Trimming took 1 base from V and 4 from J; bases not matched to a gene: 7. Here the CDR3 DNA reads TGCGCCAGCAGCCAAGGGGTTTTGGGACAGAAAAACATTCAGTACTTC. As protein: CASSQGVLGQKNIQYF.

The J gene is TRBJ1-1, the V gene TRBV19; 11 positions agree with TRBD1. Germline-derived CDR1 and CDR2 are LNHDA and SQIVND (reference sequence). CDR3 length: 14 residues. Trimming took 9 bases from V and 4 from J; bases not matched to a gene: 7. The CDR3 spells CASRPGTGGTEAFF. As DNA, the CDR3 is TGTGCCAGCCGACCCGGGACAGGGGGCACTGAAGCTTTCTTT.

The chain carries TRBV28 and TRBJ1-1; D may be TRBD1 (6 bases). CDR3 size: 14 residues. CDR1 MDHEN and CDR2 SYDVKM come from the germline V gene. The V end was cut by 10 bases, the J end by 0 bases, with 15 bases between. In DNA form, the CDR3 reads TGTGCCACTAGTCGGGGGGCTCTGAACACTGAAGCTTTCTTT. This sequence encodes CATSRGALNTEAFF.

The chain has TRBV3-1 (or the pseudogene TRBV3-2) and TRBJ1-6; the D is unclear. The V end lost 8 bases, the J end lost 1 base, and 9 bases lay between the germline ends. Germline values: CDR1 LGHDT, CDR2 YNNKEL (reference sequence). The CDR3 has 14 residues. CDR3 region: CASALKSYNSPLHF. CDR3 in DNA: TGTGCCAGCGCCCTAAAGTCCTATAATTCACCCCTCCACTTT.

This clone was found once. The chain links TRBV25-1 to TRBJ2-2, with 9 bases matching TRBD2. Per germline, CDR1 MGHDK and CDR2 SYGVNS. CDR3 length: 16 residues. V trimming: 7 bases; J trimming: 5 bases; junction bases outside the gene matches: 11. Written as DNA, the CDR3 is TGTGCCAGCAAGGGAGCGGGAGGTGGAAGGACCGGGGAGCTGTTTTTT. Amino acid sequence: CASKGAGGGRTGELFF. Full variable domain (outside the CDR3, taken from reference TRBV25-1 and TRBJ2-2): EADIYQTPRYLVIGTGKKITLECSQTMGHDKMYWYQQDPGMELHLIHYSYGVNSTEKGDLSSESTVSRIRTEHFPLTLESARPSHTSQYLCASKGAGGGRTGELFFGEGSRLTVL.